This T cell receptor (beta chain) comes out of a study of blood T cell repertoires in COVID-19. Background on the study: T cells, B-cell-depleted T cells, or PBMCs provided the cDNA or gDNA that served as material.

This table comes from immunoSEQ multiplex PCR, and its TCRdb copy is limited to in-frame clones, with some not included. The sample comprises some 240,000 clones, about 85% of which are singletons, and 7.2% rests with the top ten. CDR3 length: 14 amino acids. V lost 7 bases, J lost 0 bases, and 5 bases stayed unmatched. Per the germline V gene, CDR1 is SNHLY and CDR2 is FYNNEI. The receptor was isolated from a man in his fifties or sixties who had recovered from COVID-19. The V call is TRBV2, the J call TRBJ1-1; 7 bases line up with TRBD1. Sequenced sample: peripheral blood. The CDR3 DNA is TGTGCCAGCAAAGGGGGCTGGGTGAACACTGAAGCTTTCTTT. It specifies CASKGGWVNTEAFF.